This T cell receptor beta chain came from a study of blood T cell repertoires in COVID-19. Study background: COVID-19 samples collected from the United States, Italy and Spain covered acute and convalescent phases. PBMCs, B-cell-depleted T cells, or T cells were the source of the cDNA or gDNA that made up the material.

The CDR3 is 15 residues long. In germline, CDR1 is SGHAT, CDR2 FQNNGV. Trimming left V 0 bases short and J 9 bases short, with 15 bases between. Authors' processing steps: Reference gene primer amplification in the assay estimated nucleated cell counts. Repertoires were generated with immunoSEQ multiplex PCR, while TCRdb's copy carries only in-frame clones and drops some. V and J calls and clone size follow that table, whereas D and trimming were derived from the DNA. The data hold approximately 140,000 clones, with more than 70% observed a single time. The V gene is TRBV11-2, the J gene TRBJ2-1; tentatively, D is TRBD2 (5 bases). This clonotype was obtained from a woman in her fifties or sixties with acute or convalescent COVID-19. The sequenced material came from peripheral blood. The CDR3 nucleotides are TGTGCCAGCAGCTTAGAGGGTAGCGCGACGCCTGAGCAGTTCTTC. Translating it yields CASSLEGSATPEQFF.